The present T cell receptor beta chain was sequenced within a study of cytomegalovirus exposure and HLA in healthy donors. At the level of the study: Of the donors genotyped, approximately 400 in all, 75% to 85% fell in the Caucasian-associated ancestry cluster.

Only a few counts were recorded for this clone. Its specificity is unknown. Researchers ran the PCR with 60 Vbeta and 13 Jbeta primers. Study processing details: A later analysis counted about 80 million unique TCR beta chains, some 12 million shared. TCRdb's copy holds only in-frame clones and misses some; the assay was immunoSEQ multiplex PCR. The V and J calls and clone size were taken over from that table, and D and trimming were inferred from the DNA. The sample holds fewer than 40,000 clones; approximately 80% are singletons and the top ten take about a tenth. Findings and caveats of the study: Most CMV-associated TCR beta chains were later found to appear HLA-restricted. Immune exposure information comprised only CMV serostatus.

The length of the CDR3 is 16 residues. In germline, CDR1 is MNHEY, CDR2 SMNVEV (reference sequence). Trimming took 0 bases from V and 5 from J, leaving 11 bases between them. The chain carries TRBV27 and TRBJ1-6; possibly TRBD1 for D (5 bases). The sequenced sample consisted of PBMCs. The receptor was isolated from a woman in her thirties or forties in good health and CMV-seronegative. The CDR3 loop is CASSLSVGAHNSPLHF. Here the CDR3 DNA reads TGTGCCAGCAGTTTATCGGTAGGGGCGCATAATTCACCCCTCCACTTT.